The present entry profiles one T cell receptor beta chain with its context. Its antigen is not identified. Compared with germline, one end of the junction differs, possibly owing to a read error. The sample comes from a study of blood T cells in healthy people across ages. Study results and caveats: The donors' CMV status was not determined, possibly confounding changes in expanded clonotypes. A strong correlation was found between TCR beta diversity and the percentage of naive T cells. Diversity was higher, and naive CD4+ cells more numerous, in long-lived donors than in aged donors.

A second PCR of 7 to 11 cycles used a sample-barcoded 5' primer and a J-beta primer mix. TCRdb called the 5' RACE reads again in MiXCR, with one record for every CDR3 protein. The table lists 980,000 or so distinct CDR3 sequences, around 46% of them singletons, with 13% in the top ten. The CDR3 sequence is 18 residues long. CDR1 and CDR2 from the germline V gene are MGHRA and YSYEKL. The V gene is TRBV4-1, the J gene TRBJ2-1; 10 bases match TRBD2. The sequencing input was blood. This receptor was identified in a man aged 25 to 40 in good health. The CDR3 DNA follows: TGCGCCAACAGCCAGGGACTAGCGTTCGGAAGCTCCTACAATGAGCAGTTCTTC. It codes for CANSQGLAFGSSYNEQFF.